Listed below are T cell receptor beta chains from one sample, sequenced in a study of human T cells and chemical hapten exposure. TCRdb ran MiXCR on the RACE reads and lists one entry per CDR3 protein. The sample holds 38,000 or so distinct CDR3 sequences; about 7.4% are singletons and the top ten take roughly 1.3%. The specimen was whole blood, collected in connection with sensitization to the hapten diphenylcyclopropenone (DPC). Receptors were obtained from a woman in her forties or fifties with alopecia areata. Some clones in this sample may be carry-over from other donors' samples. The CDR3 runs from the conserved cysteine through the conserved F or W. Each record gives: D gene, V gene, clone size, J gene, CDR3 protein, CDR3 DNA. The D gene is left open where the match is weak. Clone sizes are given selectively: once, few, many, or a class where the clone is expanded.

TRBD1	TRBV29-1	many	TRBJ2-5	CSVRGQPSSQETQYF	TGCAGCGTTCGGGGACAGCCATCTTCCCAAGAGACCCAGTACTTC
TRBD1	TRBV28	few	TRBJ1-4	CASRTGTGNEKLFF	TGTGCCAGCAGGACAGGGACAGGGAACGAAAAACTGTTTTTT
TRBD2	TRBV6-1	many	TRBJ2-2	CASSGLAGGPNTGELFF	TGTGCCAGCAGTGGACTAGCGGGAGGGCCTAATACCGGGGAGCTGTTTTTT
NA	TRBV2	many	TRBJ2-7	CASSEAALEQYF	TGTGCCAGCAGTGAAGCGGCCCTCGAGCAGTACTTC
NA	TRBV20-1	NA	TRBJ2-7	CSAKGAPGSYEQYF	TGCAGTGCTAAAGGGGCTCCAGGGTCCTACGAGCAGTACTTC
TRBD2	TRBV20-1	many	TRBJ2-7	CSVDLAGVEQYF	TGCAGTGTCGACCTAGCGGGAGTGGAGCAGTACTTC
TRBD1	TRBV19	many	TRBJ1-5	CASSIRDRVNQPQHF	TGTGCCAGTAGTATCCGGGACAGGGTTAATCAGCCCCAGCATTTT
NA	TRBV11-3	few	TRBJ1-4	CATANEKLFF	TGTGCCACTGCGAATGAAAAACTGTTTTTT
TRBD2	TRBV10-3	many	TRBJ2-7	CAIAEASGSYEQYF	TGTGCCATCGCTGAGGCTAGCGGCTCCTACGAGCAGTACTTC
TRBD1	TRBV20-1	many	TRBJ1-5	CSALGGDRGPSQPQHF	TGCAGTGCTCTCGGAGGGGACAGGGGGCCTAGTCAGCCCCAGCATTTT
NA	TRBV18	many	TRBJ2-5	CASSSQETQYF	TGTGCCAGCTCATCGCAAGAGACCCAGTACTTC
NA	TRBV19	many	TRBJ1-5	CASTPGTLNQPQHF	TGTGCCAGTACCCCTGGGACACTTAATCAGCCCCAGCATTTT
NA	TRBV5-6	few	TRBJ2-7	CASSWSASYEQYF	TGTGCCAGCAGCTGGAGTGCCTCCTACGAGCAGTACTTC
NA	TRBV18	NA	TRBJ2-7	CATPARSYEQYF	TGTGCCACCCCAGCTCGTTCCTACGAGCAGTACTTC
TRBD2	TRBV6-5	few	TRBJ2-1	CASSRPTSGIVSEQFF	TGTGCCAGCAGTCGACCGACTAGCGGGATTGTGAGTGAGCAGTTCTTC
NA	TRBV20-1	many	TRBJ1-1	CSATRDTKNTEAFF	TGCAGTGCAACCCGGGACACCAAGAACACTGAAGCTTTCTTT
TRBD2	TRBV6-2/TRBV6-3	many	TRBJ2-1	CASSYPSGSAYNEQFF	TGTGCCAGCAGTTACCCTAGCGGGTCCGCCTACAATGAGCAGTTCTTC
NA	TRBV7-9	NA	TRBJ1-1	CASSLSPEAFF	TGTGCCAGCAGCTTATCCCCTGAAGCTTTCTTT
NA	TRBV20-1	few	TRBJ2-1	CSARGVTLGNEQFF	TGCAGTGCTAGAGGAGTGACTTTGGGCAATGAGCAGTTCTTC
NA	TRBV4-1	many	TRBJ1-2	CASSQDERGYGYTF	TGCGCCAGCAGCCAAGACGAGAGGGGGTATGGCTACACCTTC
NA	TRBV7-8	NA	TRBJ2-7	CASSLALPSYEQYF	TGTGCCAGCAGCTTAGCCTTACCTTCCTACGAGCAGTACTTC